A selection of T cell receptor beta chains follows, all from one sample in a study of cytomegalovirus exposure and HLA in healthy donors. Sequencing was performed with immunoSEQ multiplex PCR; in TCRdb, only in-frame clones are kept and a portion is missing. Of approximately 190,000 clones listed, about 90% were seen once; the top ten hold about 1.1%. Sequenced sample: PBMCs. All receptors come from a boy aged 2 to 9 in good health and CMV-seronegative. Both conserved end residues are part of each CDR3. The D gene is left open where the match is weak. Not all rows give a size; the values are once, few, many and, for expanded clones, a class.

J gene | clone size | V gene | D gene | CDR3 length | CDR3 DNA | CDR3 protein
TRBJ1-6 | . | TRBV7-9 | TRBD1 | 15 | TGTGCCAGCAGCGCGACGGACAGGGCTGGTTCACCCCTCCACTTT | CASSATDRAGSPLHF
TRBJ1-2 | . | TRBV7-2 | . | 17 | TGTGCCAGCAGCTCCGCGGGCGTCCGGGGGTTTTTCTATGGCTACACCTTC | CASSSAGVRGFFYGYTF
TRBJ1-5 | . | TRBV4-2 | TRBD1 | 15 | TGTGCCAGCAGCCCTCGGGACAGGGACGGTCAGCCCCAGCATTTT | CASSPRDRDGQPQHF
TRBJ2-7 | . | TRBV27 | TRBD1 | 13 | TGTGCCAGCACCGGACAGGGAAAGCGCGAGCAGTACTTC | CASTGQGKREQYF
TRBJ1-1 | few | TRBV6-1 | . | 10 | TGTGCCAGCATGGTAACAGAAGCTTTCTTT | CASMVTEAFF
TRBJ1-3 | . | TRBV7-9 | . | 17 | TGTGCCAGCAGCTCCCCGTCCGTGGCCTCTTCTGGAAACACCATATATTTT | CASSSPSVASSGNTIYF
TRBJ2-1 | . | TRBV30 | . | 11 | TGTGCCTGCTCCAATCGGGATGAGCAGTTCTTC | CACSNRDEQFF
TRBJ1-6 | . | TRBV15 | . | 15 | TGTGCCACCAGCAGATATGACAGTTTTAATTCACCCCTCCACTTT | CATSRYDSFNSPLHF
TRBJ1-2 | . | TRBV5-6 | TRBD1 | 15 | TGTGCCAGCAGCTCCTACAGGGGGGCGGTCCGCGGCTACACCTTC | CASSSYRGAVRGYTF
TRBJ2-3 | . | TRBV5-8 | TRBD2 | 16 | TGTGCCAGCAGCTTGGCCCAGACTAGCGGCACAGATACGCAGTATTTT | CASSLAQTSGTDTQYF
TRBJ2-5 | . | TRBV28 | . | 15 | TGTGCCTCGAGACCGGCCCTTCAGGGGATAGAGACCCAGTACTTC | CASRPALQGIETQYF
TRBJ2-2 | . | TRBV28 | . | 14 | TGTGCCAGCAGTTTATCCGGGGGCACCGGGGAGCTGTTTTTT | CASSLSGGTGELFF
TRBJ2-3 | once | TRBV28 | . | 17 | TGTGCCAGCAGTCCTGGGAAGCGGGTTCCCTTCACAGATACGCAGTATTTT | CASSPGKRVPFTDTQYF
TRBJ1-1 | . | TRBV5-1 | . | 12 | TGCGCCAGCCAGGCAGCTAACACTGAAGCTTTCTTT | CASQAANTEAFF
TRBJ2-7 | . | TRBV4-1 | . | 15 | TGCGCCAGCAGCCAAGATGTCAGGACAGAGTACGAGCAGTACTTC | CASSQDVRTEYEQYF
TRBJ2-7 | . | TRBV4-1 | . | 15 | TGCGCCAGCAGCCAAAACTTTGCCCACCCTAACGAGCAGTACTTC | CASSQNFAHPNEQYF
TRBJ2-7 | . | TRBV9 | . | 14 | TGTGCCAGCAGCGTAGTAGGCGGAGCCTACGAGCAGTACTTC | CASSVVGGAYEQYF
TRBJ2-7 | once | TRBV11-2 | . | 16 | TGTGCCAGCAGCTTGGTTGGGGGGGGCATTCAGTGGGAGCAGTACTTC | CASSLVGGGIQWEQYF
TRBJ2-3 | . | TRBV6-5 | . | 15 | TGTGCCAGCAGAACACAGGGAGTGAGGTCAGATACGCAGTATTTT | CASRTQGVRSDTQYF
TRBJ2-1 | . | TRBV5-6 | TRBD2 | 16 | TGTGCCAGCAGCTCTATACGGGAGGGAAGAGTGAATGAGCAGTTCTTC | CASSSIREGRVNEQFF
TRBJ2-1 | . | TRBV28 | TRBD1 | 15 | TGTGCCAGCAGTTTAGGACAGGTTTCGTCCAATGAGCAGTTCTTC | CASSLGQVSSNEQFF
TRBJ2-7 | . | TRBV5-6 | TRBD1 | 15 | TGTGCCAGCAGCAGGTCCGGGACAGCCACCTACGAGCAGTACTTC | CASSRSGTATYEQYF
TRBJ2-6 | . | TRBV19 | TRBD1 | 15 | TGTGCCAGTACTCCGACAGGGTACGGGGCCAACGTCCTGACTTTC | CASTPTGYGANVLTF
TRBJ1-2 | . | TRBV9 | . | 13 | TGTGCCAGCAGCGCGGGGGGTTCAGATGGCTACACCTTC | CASSAGGSDGYTF
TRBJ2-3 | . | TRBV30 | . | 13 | TGTGCCTGGATTAGCGGATCCACAGATACGCAGTATTTT | CAWISGSTDTQYF
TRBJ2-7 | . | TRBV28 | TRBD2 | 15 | TGTGCCAGCAGCGGGAGCGGGAGGAAAACCTACGAGCAGTACTTC | CASSGSGRKTYEQYF